This record concerns one T cell receptor beta chain sequence. This specimen comes from a study of shared clonotypes between healthy human individuals. In the study overall: The donor group consisted of two women and three men, aged 18 to 49.

There were only Caucasian adults among the donors, and all lived in Nashville, Tennessee. The CDR3 is 15 amino acids. V shed 6 bases and J shed 0 bases, with 9 bases lying between them. CDR1 is MNHNY and CDR2 is SVGAGI in the germline V gene (reference sequence). The assay used deep level. Assay used: immunoSEQ multiplex PCR; TCRdb lists only in-frame clones, some missing. The sample lists about 1.1 million clones, 78% seen once, with about 0.52% in the top ten. The receptor was derived from a young man in good health. Some clones in this sample may be carry-over from other donors' samples. The specimen sequenced was memory CD4+ T cells from PBMCs. Subset here: CD45RA-negative fraction. The chain employs TRBV6-6 and TRBJ2-6; D is ambiguous. CDR3 bases: TGTGCCAGCAGGGACCAGTTCTCTGGGGCCAACGTCCTGACTTTC. This sequence encodes CASRDQFSGANVLTF.